These 15 T cell receptor beta chains share one sample of origin, sequenced in a study of blood T cell repertoires in COVID-19. Sequenced by immunoSEQ multiplex PCR; TCRdb stores in-frame clones only, minus some. The sample gives 180,000 or so clones, 80% to 85% of which show up once; about 2.6% is in the top ten. Input material: peripheral blood. Receptors originate from a human donor with acute or convalescent COVID-19. The donor label of this sample is uncertain.

This chain connects TRBV5-1 to TRBJ2-7, with TRBD2 as a possible D gene (6 bases). The CDR3 is made up of 12 amino acids. CDR1 and CDR2 (germline): SGHRS, YFSETQ. The V gene lost 4 bases and the J gene lost 6 bases, with 11 bases spanning the gap. Written as DNA, the CDR3 is TGCGCCAGCAGCCGGGGGACCCGCGAGCAGTACTTC. It translates to CASSRGTREQYF.

About this clone itself: Other DNA sequences from this sample encode an identical CDR3 as well. The chain uses TRBV6-5 and TRBJ2-7; 9 bases are shared with TRBD2. V was clipped by 5 bases and J by 7 bases; unmatched bases: 12. CDR3 length: 15 residues. CDR1 is MNHEY and CDR2 is SVGAGI in the germline V gene. The CDR3 DNA reads as TGTGCCAGCAGTCTTGATGGTCTAGCGGGACGGGAGCAGTACTTC. It translates to CASSLDGLAGREQYF.

Written as DNA, the CDR3 is TGTGCCAGCAGTTACTCGGGCAGCAACAATCAGCCCCAGCATTTT. Amino acids: CASSYSGSNNQPQHF. The chain couples TRBV6-5 to TRBJ1-5; D remains ambiguous. V was cut by 0 bases and J by 3 bases, with 9 bases left in between. The V gene's germline CDR1 is MNHEY and CDR2 SVGAGI. This CDR3 region has 15 residues.

The V call is TRBV14, the J call TRBJ1-2, with D maybe TRBD1 (5 bases). The CDR3 sequence is 15 residues long. The germline V gene encodes CDR1 SGHDN and CDR2 FVKESK. V was clipped by 2 bases and J by 4 bases, with 14 bases between them. The CDR3 DNA reads as TGTGCCAGCAGCCAACGTGGGGGGGACGGCTATGGCTACACCTTC. As protein: CASSQRGGDGYGYTF.

The chain carries TRBV5-4 and TRBJ2-7; D gene unclear. Germline CDR1 reads SGHNT; CDR2 reads YYREEE (reference sequence). Trimming shortened V by 5 bases and J by 5 bases, and 8 bases separated the two germline ends. This CDR3 has 11 amino acids. The CDR3 loop reads CASRGPNEQYF. CDR3 bases: TGTGCCAGCAGGGGCCCTAACGAGCAGTACTTC.

This rearrangement joins TRBV18 to TRBJ1-5, with 9 bases identical to TRBD1. J gave up 2 bases and V 1 base, and 3 bases lay outside the gene matches. The germline V gene encodes CDR1 KGHSH and CDR2 LQKENI. This CDR3 has 16 residues. CDR3 residues: CASSPRQGEGNQPQHF. CDR3 DNA: TGTGCCAGCTCACCACGACAGGGGGAGGGCAATCAGCCCCAGCATTTT.

The J gene is TRBJ2-2, the V gene TRBV9, with 13 bases lining up with TRBD2. After removal of 3 bases from V and 0 bases from J, the junction contained 2 bases not matched to a gene. Germline assignment: CDR1 SGDLS and CDR2 YYNGEE. There are 17 residues in the CDR3. CDR3 residues: CASSAGLAGANTGELFF. The CDR3, as DNA: TGTGCCAGCAGCGCAGGACTAGCGGGAGCGAACACCGGGGAGCTGTTTTTT.

This CDR3 is CASSLYIGETQYF. Written as DNA, the CDR3 is TGTGCCAGCAGCTTATATATCGGAGAGACCCAGTACTTC. The chain joins TRBV7-2 to TRBJ2-5; D not certain. Trimming shortened V by 2 bases and J by 4 bases, and 8 bases separated the two germline ends. The V gene's germline CDR1 is SGHTA and CDR2 FQGNSA. The CDR3 sequence is 13 residues long.

The chain carries TRBV5-1 and TRBJ2-4, with no clear D. The CDR3 runs to 15 residues. Per germline, CDR1 SGHRS and CDR2 YFSETQ. V was clipped by 2 bases and J by 5 bases, with 14 bases between them. The CDR3 here is CASSFIPGLENIQYF. CDR3 in DNA: TGCGCCAGCAGCTTCATCCCAGGCCTCGAAAACATTCAGTACTTC.

The chain links TRBV27 to TRBJ2-7, with unresolved D. Trimming removed 7 bases at V and 0 bases at J, with 13 bases between. Germline V lookup: CDR1 MNHEY, CDR2 SMNVEV (reference sequence). The CDR3 sequence is 14 residues long. The CDR3 sequence is CASNPQASSYEQYF. In nucleotides, the CDR3 is TGTGCCAGCAACCCCCAGGCCAGCTCCTACGAGCAGTACTTC.

The chain is built from TRBV7-2 and TRBJ2-3, with 8 positions matching TRBD2. The V gene's germline CDR1 is SGHTA and CDR2 FQGNSA. The CDR3 consists of 18 residues. V shed 4 bases, J shed 4 bases, and the junction held 16 bases outside the gene matches. The CDR3 region is CASSSGGERSGGADTQYF. In nucleotides, the CDR3 is TGTGCCAGCAGCTCCGGGGGTGAGCGGAGCGGGGGCGCAGATACGCAGTATTTT.

The chain recombines TRBV19 with TRBJ2-6; weak D call: TRBD2 (6 bases). From germline, CDR1 is LNHDA and CDR2 SQIVND (reference sequence). V was cut by 4 bases and J by 0 bases, with 10 bases left in between. The CDR3 spans 16 residues. DNA for the CDR3: TGTGCCAGTAGTAGCGGGATTTCCTCTGGGGCCAACGTCCTGACTTTC. It specifies CASSSGISSGANVLTF.

The chain joins TRBV6-5 to TRBJ1-1; maybe TRBD1 (5 bases). In germline, CDR1 is MNHEY, CDR2 SVGAGI. There are 16 residues in the CDR3. Deletions cut 0 bases from V and 1 base from J, with 12 bases between. DNA of the CDR3: TGTGCCAGCAGTTACTCATCGAACAGGAGGAACACTGAAGCTTTCTTT. Residues: CASSYSSNRRNTEAFF.

This clone was seen once. The rearrangement links TRBV7-3 to TRBJ2-3; 7 nucleotides line up with TRBD2. The CDR3 totals 15 residues. The germline gives CDR1 SGHTA, CDR2 FQGTGA. V lost 8 bases to trimming and J lost 8 bases; unmatched junction nucleotides: 16. The CDR3 sequence: CASSPGGGARVTQYF. The CDR3 DNA sequence: TGTGCCAGCTCTCCTGGGGGGGGAGCCCGGGTTACGCAGTATTTT. The variable domain in full, with the rest retrieved from reference TRBV7-3 and TRBJ2-3, is GAGVSQTPSNKVTEKGKYVELRCDPISGHTALYWYRQSLGQGPEFLIYFQGTGAADDSGLPNDRFFAVRPEGSVSTLKIQRTERGDSAVYLCASSPGGGARVTQYFGPGTRLTVL.

A word on this clone: Distinct nucleotide sequences in the sample also encode this CDR3. The chain combines TRBV4-1 with TRBJ1-1; TRBD1 matches 10 bases. Trimming removed 4 bases from V and 2 bases from J; junction bases left unmatched: 4. The CDR3 is made up of 15 amino acids. Germline-derived CDR1 and CDR2 are MGHRA and YSYEKL. CDR3 in amino acids: CASSRDRGPNTEAFF. The DNA of the CDR3 is TGCGCCAGCAGCCGAGACAGGGGGCCAAACACTGAAGCTTTCTTT.